Sequencing of this T cell receptor (beta chain) was carried out in a study of OX40 agonist ivuxolimab in advanced cancers. TCRdb keeps only in-frame clones here, not all; method: immunoSEQ multiplex PCR. The data hold roughly 67,000 clones, with around nine tenths observed a single time. Trimming pared 0 bases from V and 9 bases from J, leaving 19 bases between. Germline CDR1 reads SGHNT; CDR2 reads YYREEE (reference sequence). This CDR3 is 16 amino acids long. The starting material was CD4+ or CD8+ T cells sorted from blood, obtained in a trial of the OX40 agonist ivuxolimab. This TCR came from an adult with an advanced solid tumor such as melanoma, head and neck, liver or kidney cancer. The chain links TRBV5-4 to TRBJ2-1; D might be TRBD1 or TRBD2, each matching 5 bases. CDR3 bases: TGTGCCAGCAGCTTGGCCTTTAACGGGGCCTCTCCTGAGCAGTTCTTC. Encoded protein: CASSLAFNGASPEQFF.